The source of this TCR beta chain is a study of T cells in Graves' hyperthyroidism and ophthalmopathy. The wider study: Peripheral blood specimens were obtained at initial diagnosis, prior to any treatment. Findings and limits, study-wide: Ophthalmopathy was distinguished from stable hyperthyroidism by 13 V-J signatures.

Thyroid ultrasound, orbital computed tomography, clinical symptoms, and serum thyroxine and TRAb underpinned diagnoses. Authors of the study amplified TCR beta CDR3 regions from RNA transcripts. First-round RT-PCR with HTBI primers amplified the TCR CDR3 region. TCRdb ran MiXCR on the multiplex PCR reads and lists one entry per CDR3 protein. The sample records 650,000 to 850,000 distinct CDR3 sequences, roughly a sixth being singletons. This clonotype was recorded many times. Its antigen is undetermined. This clonotype was obtained from a woman aged 45-59 years with Graves' hyperthyroidism that later progressed to Graves' ophthalmopathy. Material: blood.

CDR3 nucleotide sequence: TGTGCCAGCAGCTTAGAGACTAGCCCCACCTACGAGCAGTACTTC. Amino acid sequence: CASSLETSPTYEQYF. The chain has TRBV11-2 and TRBJ2-7; 7 nucleotides line up with TRBD2. Germline CDR1 reads SGHAT; CDR2 reads FQNNGV. Trimming removed 0 bases from V and 2 bases from J; junction bases left unmatched: 4. This CDR3 contains 15 residues.